This is a list of T cell receptor beta chains from one sample in a study of blood T cell repertoires in COVID-19. The repertoire was sequenced with immunoSEQ multiplex PCR; TCRdb's copy has only in-frame clones and lacks some. Among roughly 120,000 clones listed, under 90% were seen once. Sequencing used peripheral blood. Receptor source: a man aged 55 to 69 with acute or convalescent COVID-19. The CDR3 runs from the conserved cysteine through the conserved F or W. A D gene is named only where the DNA matches it firmly. The size of a clone is reported for some rows only, either as once, few or many, or as a class for expanded clones.

TRBJ2-2	TRBV5-1	TRBD1	.	CASSLGTGGADTGELFF	TGCGCCAGCAGCTTGGGGACAGGGGGCGCGGACACCGGGGAGCTGTTTTTT
TRBJ2-1	TRBV7-9	.	.	CASSLGADNEQFF	TGTGCCAGCAGCTTAGGGGCCGACAATGAGCAGTTCTTC
TRBJ2-3	TRBV19	TRBD1	.	CASSIAHRGLGDTQYF	TGTGCCAGTAGTATAGCCCACAGGGGGCTGGGGGATACGCAGTATTTT
TRBJ2-7	TRBV27	.	.	CASSPRLGGSTEQYF	TGTGCCAGCAGTCCGCGACTAGGTGGGTCAACCGAGCAGTACTTC
TRBJ1-2	TRBV10-3	.	.	CAIAFETSSTGYTF	TGTGCCATCGCTTTCGAGACATCTTCGACGGGCTACACCTTC
TRBJ2-1	TRBV28	.	.	CASSLFGVLKNEQFF	TGTGCCAGCAGTTTATTCGGGGTATTAAAAAATGAGCAGTTCTTC
TRBJ2-5	TRBV27	TRBD1	.	CASSFWGTGEETQYF	TGTGCCAGCAGTTTTTGGGGGACAGGGGAAGAGACCCAGTACTTC
TRBJ2-7	TRBV24-1	.	few	CATSDSRVHTYEQYF	TGTGCCACCAGTGATTCACGGGTCCATACCTACGAGCAGTACTTC
TRBJ2-7	TRBV27	TRBD1	.	CASSPTGESLYEQYF	TGTGCCAGCAGCCCAACAGGGGAGAGCCTCTACGAGCAGTACTTC
TRBJ1-5	TRBV7-2	.	once	CASSLYGGSAQHF	TGTGCCAGCAGCTTATATGGAGGGTCAGCCCAGCATTTT
TRBJ2-1	TRBV5-1	.	.	CASSLGRGQLDEQFF	TGCGCCAGCAGCTTGGGAAGGGGCCAGCTGGATGAGCAGTTCTTC
TRBJ1-1	TRBV5-6	.	.	CASSPTGSTEAFF	TGTGCCAGCAGCCCAACAGGGTCCACTGAAGCTTTCTTT
TRBJ2-7	TRBV5-1	TRBD2	.	CASSPIILAGSKGSYEQYF	TGCGCCAGCAGCCCCATCATCCTAGCGGGATCAAAAGGGTCGTACGAGCAGTACTTC
TRBJ2-3	TRBV24-1	.	.	CATSENAINSGERTQYF	TGTGCCACCAGTGAAAACGCTATCAACTCGGGTGAGCGCACGCAGTATTTT
TRBJ2-1	TRBV5-4	TRBD1	.	CASSAGQGDEQFF	TGTGCCAGCAGCGCGGGACAGGGGGATGAGCAGTTCTTC
TRBJ1-6	TRBV5-1	.	.	CASSSGTGGSPLHF	TGCGCCAGCAGCTCTGGGACGGGGGGTTCACCCCTCCACTTT
TRBJ1-2	TRBV7-9	TRBD1	.	CASSSSGQTGYTF	TGTGCCAGCAGCTCCTCGGGACAGACTGGCTACACCTTC
TRBJ1-2	TRBV6-2/TRBV6-3	.	.	CASSFRLGDYGYTF	TGTGCCAGCAGTTTCCGGCTGGGCGACTATGGCTACACCTTC
TRBJ1-4	TRBV28	TRBD1	few	CASSLAGTGGEKLFF	TGTGCCAGCAGTTTAGCCGGGACAGGTGGCGAAAAACTGTTTTTT
TRBJ1-1	TRBV7-2	.	.	CASSPQTAGEAFF	TGTGCCAGCAGCCCACAGACGGCAGGTGAAGCTTTCTTT
TRBJ1-1	TRBV5-6	.	.	CASSLRRVLGSTEAFF	TGTGCCAGCAGCTTGCGGCGGGTCCTAGGTTCCACTGAAGCTTTCTTT
TRBJ2-7	TRBV28	TRBD1	few	CASSFNWDRATYEQYF	TGTGCCAGCAGTTTCAATTGGGACAGGGCTACATACGAGCAGTACTTC
TRBJ2-1	TRBV27	TRBD1	.	CASSLGDSLINEQFF	TGTGCCAGCAGTTTAGGGGACAGTCTGATCAATGAGCAGTTCTTC
TRBJ2-7	TRBV7-9	TRBD2	few	CASSHGASGRVPRMGEQYF	TGTGCCAGCAGCCACGGGGCTAGCGGGAGGGTCCCCAGGATGGGAGAGCAGTACTTC
TRBJ2-3	TRBV5-4	.	once	CASSPMTGPADTQYF	TGTGCCAGCAGCCCTATGACAGGTCCGGCAGATACGCAGTATTTT
TRBJ2-3	TRBV14	TRBD2	.	CASRPTSGRGEGDTQYF	TGTGCCAGCAGGCCGACTAGCGGGAGAGGAGAGGGAGATACGCAGTATTTT
TRBJ2-1	TRBV28	TRBD2	few	CASSLTSGRTDEQFF	TGTGCCAGCAGTTTGACTAGCGGGAGAACGGATGAGCAGTTCTTC
TRBJ2-1	TRBV7-3	.	.	CASSSFGDEQFF	TGTGCCAGCAGCTCATTCGGTGATGAGCAGTTCTTC
TRBJ1-1	TRBV29-1	.	.	CSVARGLGTEAFF	TGCAGCGTCGCTAGGGGTTTGGGCACTGAAGCTTTCTTT
TRBJ2-5	TRBV7-8	TRBD2	.	CASSLGTSGLGAQYF	TGTGCCAGCAGCTTGGGGACTAGCGGTCTTGGGGCCCAGTACTTC
TRBJ2-2	TRBV5-5	.	.	CASSNRQAAGELFF	TGTGCCAGCAGCAACCGACAGGCTGCCGGGGAGCTGTTTTTT
TRBJ2-7	TRBV10-3	.	few	CAISESLYEQYF	TGTGCCATCAGTGAGTCCCTATACGAGCAGTACTTC
TRBJ2-2	TRBV11-2	.	.	CASSLNGPQAGELFF	TGTGCCAGCAGCTTAAATGGTCCTCAGGCCGGGGAGCTGTTTTTT
TRBJ1-2	TRBV27	.	.	CASSLSSPGYGYTF	TGTGCCAGCAGTTTATCGTCCCCGGGCTATGGCTACACCTTC
TRBJ2-3	TRBV7-3	TRBD2	few	CASSSYGTSGSSTDTQYF	TGTGCCAGCAGCTCCTATGGGACTAGCGGGAGTAGCACAGATACGCAGTATTTT
TRBJ2-1	TRBV5-1	TRBD1	.	CASSPGQGLGTEQFF	TGCGCCAGCAGCCCTGGACAGGGGCTGGGGACTGAGCAGTTCTTC
TRBJ2-5	TRBV7-3	TRBD1	.	CASSFTGTGGLETQYF	TGTGCCAGCAGCTTCACCGGGACAGGGGGACTAGAGACCCAGTACTTC
TRBJ1-2	TRBV10-1	.	.	CASRSSYGYTF	TGCGCCAGCAGGAGTAGCTATGGCTACACCTTC
TRBJ1-4	TRBV7-2	TRBD1	.	CASSSGTGGEKLFF	TGTGCCAGCAGCTCCGGGACAGGGGGCGAAAAACTGTTTTTT
TRBJ2-1	TRBV28	TRBD1	.	CASSGQGHNEQFF	TGTGCCAGCAGTGGACAGGGCCACAATGAGCAGTTCTTC
TRBJ2-1	TRBV11-3	.	.	CASSLVGSTYNEQFF	TGTGCCAGCAGCTTAGTAGGGAGCACCTACAATGAGCAGTTCTTC
TRBJ1-2	TRBV15	.	once	CATSPRTDPSYGYTF	TGTGCCACCAGCCCCCGGACAGACCCAAGCTATGGCTACACCTTC
TRBJ2-1	TRBV29-1	TRBD2	once	CSVGGIAGEDEQFF	TGCAGCGTTGGTGGCATAGCGGGAGAGGATGAGCAGTTCTTC
TRBJ1-4	TRBV19	.	.	CASSYVGGLGEKLFF	TGTGCCAGTAGTTATGTCGGGGGATTGGGCGAAAAACTGTTTTTT
TRBJ2-5	TRBV7-2	TRBD2	.	CASSLAGGSSETQYF	TGTGCCAGCAGCTTAGCGGGAGGGAGTTCGGAGACCCAGTACTTC
TRBJ2-7	TRBV6-2/TRBV6-3	.	once	CASSYSDGSSYEQYF	TGTGCCAGCAGTTACTCGGACGGGAGCTCCTACGAGCAGTACTTC
TRBJ1-3	TRBV30	TRBD1	.	CAWSATSSGTGFRTIYF	TGTGCCTGGAGTGCCACCTCGTCCGGGACAGGGTTTCGAACCATATATTTT
TRBJ2-7	TRBV5-1	TRBD1	.	CASSLEGQGYDEQYF	TGCGCCAGCAGCTTGGAGGGACAGGGATACGACGAGCAGTACTTC
TRBJ2-7	TRBV19	TRBD2	.	CASLAREGHEQYF	TGTGCCAGTCTGGCGCGGGAGGGCCACGAGCAGTACTTC
TRBJ1-1	TRBV30	TRBD1	.	CAWFKRQGWNTEAFF	TGTGCCTGGTTCAAAAGACAGGGCTGGAACACTGAAGCTTTCTTT
TRBJ1-5	TRBV15	.	once	CATSRDQAQPQHF	TGTGCCACCAGCAGAGATCAGGCTCAGCCCCAGCATTTT
TRBJ2-1	TRBV11-2	TRBD2	.	CASSPLSGRVYNEQFF	TGTGCCAGCAGCCCCCTTAGCGGGAGGGTCTACAATGAGCAGTTCTTC
TRBJ2-5	TRBV11-2	TRBD2	.	CASSSGLEETQYF	TGTGCCAGCAGCTCTGGACTAGAAGAGACCCAGTACTTC
TRBJ1-3	TRBV7-2	.	.	CASSPSFGGTIYF	TGTGCCAGCAGTCCCTCTTTTGGAGGCACCATATATTTT
TRBJ2-1	TRBV2	TRBD2	.	CASSEMTSGSNEQFF	TGTGCCAGCAGTGAAATGACTAGCGGGAGCAATGAGCAGTTCTTC